The T cell receptor beta chain under discussion was sequenced for a study of technical replicates of blood from a few donors. This clone appeared a single time. Here immunoSEQ multiplex PCR was the method, and the copy in TCRdb shows in-frame clones only, minus some. Of approximately 69,000 clones in the sample, over 70% were seen once. The germline gives CDR1 MNHEY, CDR2 SMNVEV (reference sequence). Trimming took 3 bases from V and 3 from J; bases not matched to a gene: 4. The CDR3 runs 14 residues. The V call is TRBV27, the J call TRBJ1-1; 7 positions match TRBD1. The sequenced material came from PBMCs. The TCR originated in a human donor in good health. Some clones in this sample may be carry-over from other donors' samples. CDR3 DNA sequence: TGTGCCAGCAGTTTCACAGGGGAGGACACTGAAGCTTTCTTT. Protein: CASSFTGEDTEAFF.